This section outlines one T cell receptor (beta chain) sequence together with its context. Its antigen is unidentified. This CDR3 spans 18 amino acids. Germline-derived CDR1 and CDR2 are MDHEN and SYDVKM. The V end lost 6 bases, the J end lost 0 bases, and 21 bases lay between the germline ends. The TCR library protocol attached unique molecular identifiers to the individual cDNA molecules. TCRdb redid the calling of the 5' RACE reads with MiXCR, one entry per CDR3 protein. The sample has approximately 77,000 distinct CDR3 sequences; approximately 12% are singletons. The sample is drawn from a study of early T cells in non-severe SARS-CoV-2 infection. Turning to the study itself: Sequencing targeted bulk RNA from unsorted whole blood, leaving chains unpaired. Study-level points and caveats: VDJdb matching skewed toward anti-spike CD8 responses, missing private and CD4 specificities.

The chain employs TRBV28 and TRBJ1-5; D possibly corresponds to TRBD1 (6 bases). The sample taken for sequencing was whole blood. The TCR comes from an adult who was a healthcare worker with PCR-confirmed SARS-CoV-2 infection or an uninfected control (not recorded which). In nucleotides, the CDR3 is TGTGCCAGCAGGCCCCGGAACAGGGTCCACGATAGCAATCAGCCCCAGCATTTT. This sequence encodes CASRPRNRVHDSNQPQHF. The whole variable domain, remainder taken from reference TRBV28 and TRBJ1-5, is DVKVTQSSRYLVKRTGEKVFLECVQDMDHENMFWYRQDPGLGLRLIYFSYDVKMKEKGDIPEGYSVSREKKERFSLILESASTNQTSMYLCASRPRNRVHDSNQPQHFGDGTRLSIL.